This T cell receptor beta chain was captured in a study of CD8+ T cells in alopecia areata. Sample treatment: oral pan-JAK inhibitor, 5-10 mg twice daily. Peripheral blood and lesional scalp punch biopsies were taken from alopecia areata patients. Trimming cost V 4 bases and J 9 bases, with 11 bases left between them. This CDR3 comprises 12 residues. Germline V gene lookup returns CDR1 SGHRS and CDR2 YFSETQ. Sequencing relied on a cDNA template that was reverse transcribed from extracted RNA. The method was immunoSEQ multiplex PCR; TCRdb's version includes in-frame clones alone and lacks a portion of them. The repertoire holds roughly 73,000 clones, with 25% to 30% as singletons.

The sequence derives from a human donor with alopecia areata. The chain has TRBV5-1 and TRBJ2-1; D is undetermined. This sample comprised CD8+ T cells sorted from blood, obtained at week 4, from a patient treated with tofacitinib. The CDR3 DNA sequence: TGCGCCAGCAGCCAAGATGGGGTTGAGCAGTTCTTC. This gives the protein CASSQDGVEQFF. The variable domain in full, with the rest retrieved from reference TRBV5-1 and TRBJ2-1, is KAGVTQTPRYLIKTRGQQVTLSCSPISGHRSVSWYQQTPGQGLQFLFEYFSETQRNKGNFPGRFSGRQFSNSRSEMNVSTLELGDSALYLCASSQDGVEQFFGPGTRLTVL.